Following are 9 T cell receptor beta chains from one sample sequenced in a study of control samples from healthy donors and cancer patients. Libraries were prepared by immunoSEQ multiplex PCR; TCRdb keeps only in-frame clonotypes and omits some of them. The data contain approximately 70,000 clones, more than 75% of them singletons. The sample was blood. The receptors stem from a woman aged 45-65 years in good health.

This sequence joins TRBV3-1 (or the pseudogene TRBV3-2) and TRBJ2-1; no definite D call. CDR1 LGHDT and CDR2 YNNKEL come from the germline V gene (reference sequence). V lost 5 bases, J lost 3 bases, and 5 bases lay in between. CDR3 size: 12 residues. CDR3 sequence reads: CASSGDYNEQFF. The CDR3 nucleotides are TGTGCCAGCAGCGGGGACTACAATGAGCAGTTCTTC.

The V and J genes are TRBV28 and TRBJ1-2; D unclear. The CDR3 is 12 amino acids. Germline CDR1 MDHEN, CDR2 SYDVKM. The ends were cut back, 0 bases at V and 8 bases at J, with 7 bases in the middle. CDR3 region: CASSLWADGYTF. As DNA, the CDR3 is TGTGCCAGCAGTTTATGGGCAGACGGCTACACCTTC.

The genes are TRBV5-4 and TRBJ2-7; 8 bases align to TRBD2. The CDR3 spans 15 residues. V shed 0 bases and J 6 bases; nucleotides not matched to a gene: 8. Germline CDR1 and CDR2: SGHNT and YYREEE (reference sequence). The CDR3: CASSLGSGSGSEQYF. The CDR3 nucleotides are TGTGCCAGCAGCTTGGGGAGCGGGAGTGGCTCCGAGCAGTACTTC.

V gene TRBV15 combines with J gene TRBJ1-4, with unresolved D. Trimming stripped 0 bases from V and 3 bases from J, with 11 bases between. CDR1 LNHNV and CDR2 YYDKDF come from the germline V gene (reference sequence). The CDR3 has 16 residues. DNA for the CDR3: TGTGCCACCAGCAGAGATCTGGGTGGCGCTAATGAAAAACTGTTTTTT. It translates to CATSRDLGGANEKLFF.

This chain connects TRBV7-9 to TRBJ1-2; D unresolved. Per germline, CDR1 SEHNR and CDR2 FQNEAQ (reference sequence). The CDR3 has 16 amino acids. V lost 5 bases to trimming and J lost 3 bases, with 19 bases between them. The chain's CDR3 is CASSPWVASEDYGYTF. As DNA, the CDR3 is TGTGCCAGCAGCCCTTGGGTGGCCAGTGAGGACTATGGCTACACCTTC. Full variable domain (remainder filled in from reference TRBV7-9 and TRBJ1-2): DTGVSQNPRHKITKRGQNVTFRCDPISEHNRLYWYRQTLGQGPEFLTYFQNEAQLEKSRLLSDRFSAERPKGSFSTLEIQRTEQGDSAMYLCASSPWVASEDYGYTFGSGTRLTVV.

This chain joins TRBV5-4 and TRBJ2-5, with 9 bases lining up with TRBD1. The CDR3 is made up of 13 amino acids. Germline-derived CDR1 and CDR2 are SGHNT and YYREEE (reference sequence). The DNA for the CDR3 is TGTGCAACCGGGACAGGGAACCAAGAGACCCAGTACTTC. This gives the protein CATGTGNQETQYF. The complete variable domain, with remaining parts taken from reference TRBV5-4 and TRBJ2-5, reads ETGVTQSPTHLIKTRGQQVTLRCSSQSGHNTVSWYQQALGQGPQFIFQYYREEENGRGNFPPRFSGLQFPNYSSELNVNALELDDSALYLCATGTGNQETQYFGPGTRLLVL.

The rearrangement links TRBV12-5 to TRBJ2-7; D gene uncertain. Germline CDR1 is LGHNT and CDR2 is FRNRAP. CDR3 length: 12 residues. Trimming stripped 5 bases from V and 4 bases from J, with 9 bases between. CDR3 in amino acids: CASGPSEYEQYF. In DNA, the CDR3 is TGTGCTAGTGGTCCAAGCGAGTACGAGCAGTACTTC.

Details on this clone: In the same sample, other DNA sequences code for this CDR3. Here the CDR3 DNA reads TGTGCCAGTAGTATAGTGGGTAATGAGCAGTTCTTC. Translated: CASSIVGNEQFF. This chain uses TRBV19 with TRBJ2-1; D gene unclear. The CDR3 has 12 residues. V lost 1 base to trimming and J lost 7 bases, with 5 bases between them. Germline V gene data show CDR1 as LNHDA and CDR2 as SQIVND (reference sequence).

This clone has only one observation. V and J are TRBV28 and TRBJ1-5; 7 bases map to TRBD1. CDR3 length equals 15 residues. Germline CDR1 reads MDHEN; CDR2 reads SYDVKM. Trimming removed 5 bases from V and 1 base from J; junction bases left unmatched: 5. The CDR3 DNA follows: TGTGCCAGCAGTATGACAGGGAGGAGCAATCAGCCCCAGCATTTT. It yields the protein CASSMTGRSNQPQHF.